The entry that follows covers one T cell receptor beta chain sequence. It has no known antigen specificity. The record has no base qualities; no much larger clone is one base away. The sample holds other DNA sequences that translate to the same CDR3. Using the deep immunoSEQ assay, TCR CDR3 regions were amplified from genomic DNA by multiplex PCR. For each cell subset, the extracted genomic DNA was distributed evenly across all wells of several immunoSEQ 96-well plates, and each plate served as one replicate. Each replicate PCR for sorted subsets received roughly 0.2 ug genomic DNA, equal to about 30,000 T cell genomes. The purified libraries were quantified using a Qubit 3.0 fluorometer, sized with a Bioanalyzer 2100, and then quantified again using the KAPA Library Quantification kit. Every immunoSEQ 96-well plate was sequenced on a separate single-read 150-cycle Illumina NextSeq 550 flow cell. The authors processed their data as follows. Because only junctional sequences without quality scores were contained in the immunoSEQ output, filtering matching that applied to full-length reads could not be performed. Sequences were annotated with PyIR, a Python wrapper for IgBLAST v1.9, using IMGT germline references to assign V/J genes and CDR3. Reads were removed for weak V/J assignments (E-value above 1e-6), missing CDR3, stop codons, out-of-frame junctions, or ambiguous translated residues. V3J clonotypes were defined as sequences sharing an identical inferred V gene, J gene, and CDR3 amino acid sequence. To compute the percentage overlap between repertoires, the number of shared unique clonotypes was divided by the size of the smaller repertoire. Richness of each repertoire was evaluated using RTK rarefaction, the Chao1 estimator, and Recon v2.1 estimates of unobserved clonotypes. Generation probabilities were computed with OLGA for all TCRbeta clonotypes obtained by the gDNA method from four donors. TCRdb obtained this table from immuneACCESS and retained in-frame rearrangements with V and J assigned. These tables miss some clones; where compared with another copy, unresolved V genes account for less than half of the shortfall, and the remainder is unexplained. Clonal size and the V and J genes are those of that table, whereas D and trimming came from the DNA. The sample table holds hundreds of thousands of clones, of which just over 90% were seen once. The ten most abundant clones make up approximately 24% of the sample.

This specimen comes from a study of shared clonotypes between healthy human individuals (dated by TCRdb to about 2020). General notes on the study: The cohort comprised a couple of women and three men aged 18 to 49 years. Per donor, three plates each were used for CD4 naive and CD4 memory, two for CD8 naive, and one for CD8 memory. The study deeply sequenced blood TCR repertoires of about 5 healthy adults to estimate repertoire size and the extent of clonotype sharing between individuals. To increase sequencing depth and limit assay-specific biases, different laboratories used diverse techniques to prepare libraries and sequence TCR repertoires. Leukapheresis yielded between about 0.9 and 9.5 billion PBMCs per donor. What the work shows at the level of the full study, not this receptor alone: Sampling was limited to blood, and TCR repertoires in tissue likely differ from TCR repertoires in blood. Based on pairwise subsampling, the degree of clonotype sharing among donors was expected to be affected by sequencing depth. Incomplete sequencing was indicated by rarefaction of sorted-subset datasets, despite the large sequencing depth. Clonotypes shared by all four sorted-subset donors showed higher generation probabilities than non-shared clonotypes. Estimated clonotype richness was generally larger for naive than for memory subsets. The genetic and exposure-history diversity represented was limited by the small number of donors. When a handful of donors were compared, the shared fraction of clonotypes was roughly 5% for naive CD4, about 4% for naive CD8, roughly 2.5% for memory CD4, and 0.35% to 0.4% for memory CD8.

CD8 naive samples consisted of CD45RO-negative cells that were positively selected for CCR7, yielding a CD45RA+CCR7+ population without TemRA cells. Donors were healthy HIV-negative adults with no recently reported acute infections or vaccinations. Every donor was a Caucasian adult residing in Nashville, Tennessee, USA. Blood was collected by leukapheresis, and PBMCs were isolated by Ficoll-Histopaque density gradient centrifugation and then cryopreserved in liquid nitrogen vapor phase. Purity and quantity of every magnetically sorted T cell population were checked by analytical flow cytometry. From each sorted fraction, genomic DNA was isolated and quantified by UV absorbance on a Nanodrop 2000c. Trimming costs V 4 bases and J 8 bases, and their ends lie 8 bases apart. The germline V gene specifies LGHNA as CDR1 and YSLEER as CDR2. The CDR3 runs 11 residues from the cysteine to the phenylalanine. CDR3 DNA only is kept here, 33 bases in frame from base 1.

Recombination linked TRBV4-3 to TRBJ1-1; matching of 5 bases hints at TRBD1 as the D gene. This TCR was sampled from a man under 40 in good health. Sequenced sample: naive CD8+ T cells sorted from blood. According to the study, the label for this sample's cell subset or site signals: CD45RA+CCR7+. The nucleotides read TGCGCCAGCAGCCCCGGGGGGGAAGCTTTCTTT. Protein translation: CASSPGGEAFF.